This entry lists 25 T cell receptor beta chains sequenced from one sample in a study of T cells after yellow fever vaccination. Via MiXCR, TCRdb re-called the 5' RACE reads, giving one row per CDR3 protein. This sample has under 150,000 distinct CDR3 sequences; 7.7% occur once, and the top ten carry approximately 0.78%. This material consisted of CD4+ T cells sorted from PBMCs, taken 5 days after the yellow fever booster vaccination. The source of these receptors is a man aged 25-45 years who received the YFV17D yellow fever vaccine.

This clonotype was found many times. The chain links TRBV4-3 to TRBJ2-2, with D perhaps matching TRBD2 (6 bases). The V and J ends lost 4 bases and 2 bases respectively, with 20 bases between them. Germline V lookup: CDR1 LGHNA, CDR2 YSLEER. CDR3 length: 18 amino acids. The CDR3 DNA reads as TGCGCCAGCAGCCGCAAACTCACCGGGAGAACTAACACCGGGGAGCTGTTTTTT. Amino acids: CASSRKLTGRTNTGELFF.

This clonotype was seen at least ten times. The chain has TRBV11-2 and TRBJ2-1; TRBD1 might be the D (6 bases). Per germline, CDR1 SGHAT and CDR2 FQNNGV. Trimming left V 2 bases short and J 7 bases short, with 18 bases between. This CDR3 is built from 16 residues. Here the CDR3 reads CASSLKWGDRKNEQFF. In DNA form, the CDR3 reads TGTGCCAGCAGCTTAAAGTGGGGAGACAGGAAAAATGAGCAGTTCTTC.

This clonotype was recorded at least ten times. The chain joins TRBV6-9 to TRBJ1-4; 7 bases match TRBD1. J gave up 0 bases and V 5 bases, and 12 bases lay outside the gene matches. The CDR3 sequence is 18 residues long. Germline CDR1 reads MNHGY; CDR2 reads SVAAGI. CDR3 loop: CASSSAGQVQATNEKLFF. CDR3 DNA: TGTGCCAGCAGTAGCGCCGGACAGGTTCAAGCAACTAATGAAAAACTGTTTTTT.

This clonotype was seen repeatedly, ten times or more. DNA of the CDR3: TGTGCCAGCAGCTTAGGAGGGGTCAATGAGCAGTTCTTC. Translation gives CASSLGGVNEQFF. The chain uses TRBV11-3 and TRBJ2-1; D is tentatively TRBD1 or TRBD2 (5 bases each). The CDR3 loop spans 13 amino acids. V lost 1 base to trimming and J lost 6 bases, with 7 bases between them. From germline, CDR1 is SGHNT and CDR2 YENEEA.

This clonotype was seen at least ten times. V gene TRBV27 combines with J gene TRBJ1-2; TRBD1 is a possible D gene (5 bases). V was cut by 0 bases and J by 8 bases, with 10 bases left in between. Germline V lookup: CDR1 MNHEY, CDR2 SMNVEV (reference sequence). The CDR3 is made up of 13 amino acids. CDR3 DNA: TGTGCCAGCAGTTTATCCAGGGCTGGAGGCTACACCTTC. Residues: CASSLSRAGGYTF.

This clonotype was detected many times. The J gene is TRBJ2-7, the V gene TRBV3-1; possibly TRBD1 for D (5 bases). The CDR3 length is 11 residues. The ends were cut back, 6 bases at V and 5 bases at J, with 8 bases in the middle. Germline-derived CDR1 and CDR2 are LGHDT and YNNKEL (reference sequence). CDR3 in amino acids: CASRGVDEQYF. Written as DNA, the CDR3 is TGTGCCAGCAGAGGGGTCGACGAGCAGTACTTC.

This clonotype was found many times. CDR3 DNA: TGTGCCACCGCGGAAGCCAGGGCCTATGGCTACACCTTC. This sequence encodes CATAEARAYGYTF. The chain is built from TRBV12-3 or TRBV12-4 and TRBJ1-2, with a tentative D call TRBD1 (5 bases). This CDR3 region has 13 residues. V lost 10 bases and J lost 4, with 16 bases in between.

The table lists this clonotype with many counts. The chain uses TRBV2 and TRBJ1-4, with TRBD1 identical over 10 bases. The CDR3 spans 14 residues. V gave up 6 bases and J gave up 8 bases; unmatched junction bases: 6. Germline V CDR1 and CDR2: SNHLY, FYNNEI. The DNA of the CDR3 is TGTGCCAGCAGCGGGACAGGGGAAAACGAAAAACTGTTTTTT. This gives the protein CASSGTGENEKLFF.

This clonotype appeared many times. This chain links TRBV4-3 with TRBJ1-6; TRBD1 might be the D (5 bases). Per germline, CDR1 LGHNA and CDR2 YSLEER. The V and J ends lost 0 bases and 0 bases respectively, with 9 bases between them. CDR3 length equals 17 residues. Here the CDR3 DNA reads TGCGCCAGCAGCCAAGATAGGGGAAGCTCCTATAATTCACCCCTCCACTTT. This translates into CASSQDRGSSYNSPLHF.

As for this clonotype: A much larger clone lies one base from this, so it may be a read error. The chain combines TRBV25-1 with TRBJ1-4; D unclear. The CDR3 extends over 14 amino acids. Trimming removed 4 bases at V and 8 bases at J, with 14 bases between. Germline loops: CDR1 MGHDK, CDR2 SYGVNS. The CDR3 spells CASSAPSSSEKLFF. The CDR3 DNA reads TGTGCCAGCAGTGCGCCATCATCGAGCGAAAAACTGTTTTTT.

This clonotype turned up a few times. V usage is TRBV27 and J usage is TRBJ2-2, with 8 bases that match TRBD1. Germline V lookup: CDR1 MNHEY, CDR2 SMNVEV (reference sequence). With 7 bases clipped from V and 11 bases from J, the junction kept 12 bases outside the gene matches. The CDR3 runs to 14 residues. The CDR3 spells CASKFGQGAGELFF. CDR3 in DNA: TGTGCCAGCAAATTCGGCCAGGGGGCAGGAGAGCTGTTTTTT.

Ten or more counts support this clonotype. The rearrangement joins TRBV4-3 to TRBJ2-7; maybe TRBD1 (5 bases). Deletions cut 0 bases from V and 0 bases from J, with 12 bases between. Germline V gives CDR1 LGHNA, CDR2 YSLEER. The CDR3 runs 16 residues. CDR3 sequence (DNA): TGCGCCAGCAGCCAAGATGTCCTAGGGGACTCCTACGAGCAGTACTTC. Amino acid sequence: CASSQDVLGDSYEQYF.

This clonotype was seen ten or more times. The chain combines TRBV10-3 with TRBJ2-7, with unresolved D. Trimming pared 3 bases from V and 4 bases from J, leaving 4 bases between. There are 11 residues in the CDR3. Germline V gene lookup returns CDR1 ENHRY and CDR2 SYGVKD. DNA for the CDR3: TGTGCCATCAGTGAAACTTACGAGCAGTACTTC. It is translated as CAISETYEQYF.

A note on this clonotype: A much larger clone differs by one base, so this may be a read error. The chain employs TRBV25-1 and TRBJ2-3; TRBD2 agrees at 7 bases. V lost 8 bases, J lost 0 bases, and 8 bases stayed unmatched. Germline CDR1 and CDR2: MGHDK and SYGVNS. This CDR3 has 15 amino acids. CDR3 region: CASRPRRESTDTQYF. The CDR3 bases are TGTGCCAGCCGCCCACGGCGGGAGAGCACAGATACGCAGTATTTT.

This clonotype was seen at least ten times. The chain recombines TRBV15 with TRBJ2-7; D is uncertain. This CDR3 has 13 amino acids. V lost 1 base to trimming and J lost 4 bases, with 8 bases between them. Germline CDR1 is LNHNV and CDR2 is YYDKDF (reference sequence). The CDR3 DNA sequence: TGTGCCACCAGCAGAGTGACACTTTACGAGCAGTACTTC. Its protein is CATSRVTLYEQYF. Full variable domain (outside the CDR3, taken from reference TRBV15 and TRBJ2-7): DAMVIQNPRYQVTQFGKPVTLSCSQTLNHNVMYWYQQKSSQAPKLLFHYYDKDFNNEADTPDNFQSRRPNTSFCFLDIRSPGLGDTAMYLCATSRVTLYEQYFGPGTRLTVT.

This clonotype has a handful of counts. The V and J genes are TRBV28 and TRBJ2-2, with TRBD2 matching over 9 bases. The J segment lost 2 bases and the V segment lost 2 bases, leaving 3 bases of the junction unmatched. Germline CDR1 is MDHEN and CDR2 is SYDVKM. The CDR3 consists of 16 residues. The CDR3 nucleotides read TGTGCCAGCAGTTTACCGGGACTAGCAAACACCGGGGAGCTGTTTTTT. Its translation: CASSLPGLANTGELFF.

This clonotype was detected many times. J is TRBJ2-7 and V is TRBV6-5; no definite D call. The CDR3 is 16 amino acids. CDR1 MNHEY and CDR2 SVGAGI come from the germline V gene. V dropped 6 bases and J dropped 0 bases, with 18 bases sitting between them. The chain's CDR3 is CASSPILNGRSYEQYF. CDR3 bases: TGTGCCAGCAGCCCAATACTGAATGGTCGCTCCTACGAGCAGTACTTC.

This clonotype was recorded at least ten times. The chain carries TRBV20-1 and TRBJ1-1; D is unresolved. Trimming took 1 base from V and 6 from J, leaving 15 bases between them. CDR1 and CDR2 (germline): DFQATT, SNEGSKA (reference sequence). The CDR3 runs 14 residues. The CDR3: CSARVDSTPAEAFF. DNA for the CDR3: TGCAGTGCTAGAGTAGACTCCACCCCTGCTGAAGCTTTCTTT.

Worth noting for this clonotype: A read error may explain this, as a much larger clone is one base away. The CDR3 spells CASSWDRDETQYF. In DNA form, the CDR3 reads TGTGCCAGCAGCTGGGACAGAGATGAGACCCAGTACTTC. The rearrangement uses TRBV7-3 and TRBJ2-5; 7 bases fit TRBD1. CDR3 length equals 13 residues. The germline gives CDR1 SGHTA, CDR2 FQGTGA. Germline trimming cut 4 bases from V and 5 bases from J; bases unmatched to any gene: 4. The whole variable domain, remainder taken from reference TRBV7-3 and TRBJ2-5, is GAGVSQTPSNKVTEKGKYVELRCDPISGHTALYWYRQSLGQGPEFLIYFQGTGAADDSGLPNDRFFAVRPEGSVSTLKIQRTERGDSAVYLCASSWDRDETQYFGPGTRLLVL.

The chain links TRBV20-1 to TRBJ2-7; possibly TRBD1 or TRBD2 for D (5 bases each). Germline-derived CDR1 and CDR2 are DFQATT and SNEGSKA (reference sequence). CDR3 length equals 16 residues. The germline V and J ends were trimmed by 5 bases and 3 bases, with 23 bases remaining between them. The CDR3 loop reads CSAPRGGGWPNYEQYF. For the CDR3, the DNA is TGCAGTGCTCCCAGAGGTGGGGGATGGCCAAACTACGAGCAGTACTTC.

Many counts were recorded for this clonotype. The chain links TRBV6-5 to TRBJ2-3; D not certain. The germline CDR1 and CDR2 sequences are MNHEY and SVGAGI. This CDR3 is built from 17 residues. V lost 4 bases and J lost 0, with 17 bases in between. The DNA for the CDR3 is TGTGCCAGCAGTTCACAGAGAATTGCCCTAAGCACAGATACGCAGTATTTT. It specifies CASSSQRIALSTDTQYF.

A word on this clonotype: With a much larger clone just one base away, this may be a read error. The chain couples TRBV30 to TRBJ1-6; D is undetermined. The CDR3 contains 15 residues. The germline V gene has CDR1 GTSNPN and CDR2 SVGIG (reference sequence). CDR3 DNA: TGTGCCTGGAGTGTAGGCCTGACATATAAGTCACCCCTCCACTTT. Translation gives CAWSVGLTYKSPLHF.

At least ten counts were recorded for this clonotype. In DNA form, the CDR3 reads TGTGCCAGCAGCACAAGTAGGGGGGACTACAATGAGCAGTTCTTC. Its translation is CASSTSRGDYNEQFF. The genes are TRBV3-1 and TRBJ2-1; D tentatively fits TRBD1 or TRBD2 (6 bases each). V was clipped by 5 bases and J by 3 bases, with 14 bases between them. Germline V gene lookup returns CDR1 LGHDT and CDR2 YNNKEL (reference sequence). The CDR3 runs to 15 residues.

This clonotype was counted many times. The V gene is TRBV15, the J gene TRBJ2-7; D unresolved. The CDR3 length is 13 residues. V was pared by 5 bases and J by 2 bases, with 10 bases between. Germline V gives CDR1 LNHNV, CDR2 YYDKDF (reference sequence). CDR3 region: CATSDMFAYEQYF. CDR3 nucleotides: TGTGCCACCAGCGATATGTTTGCCTACGAGCAGTACTTC.

This clonotype was seen ten or more times. CDR3 bases: TGTGCCAGCAGCTTACTAGCGGGAGAGTACAATGAGCAGTTCTTC. Translating gives CASSLLAGEYNEQFF. V gene TRBV5-4 combines with J gene TRBJ2-1; 11 positions match TRBD2. Per germline, CDR1 SGHNT and CDR2 YYREEE (reference sequence). Trimming at V came to 2 bases and at J to 4 bases, leaving 2 bases not matched to a gene. The CDR3 spans 15 residues.